The source of this T cell receptor (beta chain) is a study of regulatory T cells in long-lasting Graves disease. This clonotype came up a few times. Trimming left V 6 bases short and J 2 bases short, with 7 bases between. Germline CDR1 is MNHEY and CDR2 is SVGEGT. This CDR3 region has 13 residues. Building of the TCR beta libraries involved iRepertoire HTBI primers and Arm-PCR of CDR3 regions. TCRdb reprocessed the multiplex PCR reads via MiXCR and lists one record per CDR3 protein. The sample lists under 800,000 distinct CDR3 sequences; 16% were seen once. Time point specified: newly diagnosed GD, antithyroid drugs for less than 3 months. RNA isolated from PBMCs was used to make the TCR library. The patients were enrolled through endocrinology in Xi'an, China. These sequences were also reported in another study, on T cells in Graves' hyperthyroidism and ophthalmopathy. This second study says: Exclusion of a patient resulted from uncontrolled infection, other autoimmune disease, pregnancy or lactation.

This chain links TRBV6-2 or TRBV6-3 with TRBJ2-2; unclear D gene. This TCR derives from a woman aged 25 to 39 with Graves disease. This material consisted of peripheral blood mononuclear cells (PBMCs), taken at new diagnosis, from a patient treated with antithyroid drugs. In DNA, the CDR3 is TGTGCCAGCAGACATTCTAACACCGGGGAGCTGTTTTTT. Translated: CASRHSNTGELFF.